The 18 T cell receptor beta chains reported below all come from one sample, sequenced in a study of STAT5B mutations in CD4+ large granular lymphocyte leukemia. This table comes from immunoSEQ multiplex PCR, and its TCRdb copy is limited to in-frame clones, with some not included. The top ten clones hold less than 5% of a sample with around 21,000 clones, over 70% of them seen once. What was sequenced was CD4+ T cells from blood buffy coats. The receptors were sampled from a human donor in good health.

This clone has a single count. V gene TRBV2 combines with J gene TRBJ2-7; 13 positions agree with TRBD2. CDR1 and CDR2 from the germline V gene are SNHLY and FYNNEI. Unmatched junction bases numbered 6, after V lost 6 bases and J lost 4 bases. The CDR3 is 15 residues long. In DNA form, the CDR3 reads TGTGCCAGCAGCGGGGGACTAGCGGGACCGTACGAGCAGTACTTC. Translation gives CASSGGLAGPYEQYF.

This clone was found once. The rearrangement uses TRBV7-9 and TRBJ1-6; tentatively, D is TRBD1 (6 bases). Trimming took 5 bases from V and 7 from J, leaving 12 bases between them. Germline CDR1 and CDR2: SEHNR and FQNEAQ (reference sequence). The CDR3 has 14 amino acids. The CDR3 coding sequence is TGTGCCAGCAGCGCGAGACAGGCAAATTCACCCCTCCACTTT. This translates into CASSARQANSPLHF.

The V and J genes are TRBV2 and TRBJ2-2, with D uncertain. Germline CDR1 reads SNHLY; CDR2 reads FYNNEI. Deletions cut 0 bases from V and 2 bases from J, with 7 bases between. The CDR3 is 15 residues long. The CDR3 region has the DNA TGTGCCAGCAGTGAAGCGGGGTCCAACACCGGGGAGCTGTTTTTT. Translation gives CASSEAGSNTGELFF.

The chain is built from TRBV9 and TRBJ2-3, with no clear D. V dropped 0 bases and J dropped 2 bases, with 4 bases sitting between them. The CDR3 has 13 amino acids. Looked up from germline, CDR1 is SGDLS and CDR2 is YYNGEE. The CDR3 sequence is CASSVDFTDTQYF. For the CDR3, the DNA is TGTGCCAGCAGCGTAGATTTCACAGATACGCAGTATTTT.

The rearrangement links TRBV2 to TRBJ2-3; TRBD2 aligns across 11 bases. Germline CDR1 SNHLY, CDR2 FYNNEI. The CDR3 runs 17 residues. V lost 4 bases, J lost 3 bases, and 9 bases stayed unmatched. In DNA form, the CDR3 reads TGTGCCAGCAGTGGAGGGACTAGCGGCACACTTACAGATACGCAGTATTTT. Protein sequence: CASSGGTSGTLTDTQYF.

The CDR3 reads CASTPRRGNTEAFF. The CDR3 coding sequence is TGTGCCAGCACCCCACGGCGGGGGAACACTGAAGCTTTCTTT. The chain joins TRBV28 to TRBJ1-1; no clear D. The CDR3 contains 14 residues. Trimming cost V 7 bases and J 1 base, with 13 bases left between them. Germline V lookup: CDR1 MDHEN, CDR2 SYDVKM.

The J gene is TRBJ2-3, the V gene TRBV5-6, with D maybe TRBD2 (6 bases). The V and J ends lost 4 bases and 0 bases respectively, with 12 bases between them. This CDR3 comprises 15 residues. CDR1 is SGHDT, CDR2 YYEEEE, per germline. For the CDR3, the DNA is TGTGCCAGCAGCCGGAGAGGGACTAGCACAGATACGCAGTATTTT. As protein: CASSRRGTSTDTQYF.

The chain employs TRBV18 and TRBJ1-1, with D perhaps matching TRBD1 (5 bases). The CDR3 runs 15 residues. With 2 bases removed from V and 0 bases from J, the gap between germline ends came to 10 bases. The V gene's germline CDR1 is KGHSH and CDR2 LQKENI. This CDR3 reads CASSPIDRLNTEAFF. CDR3 DNA: TGTGCCAGCTCACCAATCGACAGACTGAACACTGAAGCTTTCTTT.

This chain links TRBV11-3 with TRBJ2-3; possibly TRBD2 for D (7 bases). Per germline, CDR1 SGHNT and CDR2 YENEEA. Trimming cost V 6 bases and J 2 bases, with 27 bases left between them. The CDR3 contains 19 residues. CDR3 amino acids: CASRSTGPHGGGFTDTQYF. Written as DNA, the CDR3 is TGTGCCAGCAGATCGACAGGACCTCATGGGGGGGGCTTCACAGATACGCAGTATTTT.

In this sample, this clone turned up once. The chain links TRBV5-1 to TRBJ2-1; D ambiguous. This CDR3 is 14 amino acids long. The V gene lost 5 bases and the J gene lost 1 base, with 10 bases spanning the gap. The germline gives CDR1 SGHRS, CDR2 YFSETQ. The CDR3 region is CASSYQSSYNEQFF. For the CDR3, the DNA is TGCGCCAGCAGTTATCAGTCGTCCTACAATGAGCAGTTCTTC.

This clone was detected a few times. The gene calls are TRBV19 and TRBJ2-7; a possible D gene is TRBD2 (6 bases). The V end lost 6 bases, the J end lost 5 bases, and 20 bases lay between the germline ends. The germline gives CDR1 LNHDA, CDR2 SQIVND (reference sequence). This CDR3 has 15 amino acids. DNA for the CDR3: TGTGCCAGTAGCAACCCCGGGACTCCGCCACACGAGCAGTACTTC. Translated: CASSNPGTPPHEQYF. The entire variable domain, with the rest obtained from reference TRBV19 and TRBJ2-7, is as follows: DGGITQSPKYLFRKEGQNVTLSCEQNLNHDAMYWYRQDPGQGLRLIYYSQIVNDFQKGDIAEGYSVSREKKESFPLTVTSAQKNPTAFYLCASSNPGTPPHEQYFGPGTRLTVT.

J is TRBJ1-4 and V is TRBV5-1, with 7 bases identical to TRBD1. The CDR3 is made up of 15 amino acids. Germline trimming cut 4 bases from V and 2 bases from J; bases unmatched to any gene: 5. From germline, CDR1 is SGHRS and CDR2 YFSETQ. CDR3 sequence reads: CASSLTGDTNEKLFF. The DNA for the CDR3 is TGCGCCAGCAGCCTCACAGGGGATACTAATGAAAAACTGTTTTTT.

The chain carries TRBV9 and TRBJ2-7; no clear D. The CDR3 spans 12 residues. V was trimmed by 4 bases and J by 3 bases, leaving 8 bases between them. Germline V gene lookup returns CDR1 SGDLS and CDR2 YYNGEE. CDR3 sequence (DNA): TGTGCCAGCAGCCCAAATTTCTACGAGCAGTACTTC. It codes for CASSPNFYEQYF.

CDR3 in DNA: TGTGCCAGCAGGCAAGGGATAGACTACGAGCAGTACTTC. This gives the protein CASRQGIDYEQYF. J is TRBJ2-7 and V is TRBV6-1; D ambiguous. The CDR3 covers 13 residues. CDR1 is MNHNS and CDR2 is SASEGT in the germline V gene. Trimming took off 6 bases at V and 3 bases at J, with 12 bases between the two ends.

J is TRBJ1-5 and V is TRBV18; maybe TRBD1 (5 bases). There are 13 residues in the CDR3. V gave up 6 bases and J gave up 6 bases, with 12 bases separating them. Germline V gene sequence: CDR1 KGHSH, CDR2 LQKENI. The CDR3 bases are TGTGCCAGCTCGCAGGCAGGGAGTCAGCCCCAGCATTTT. It specifies CASSQAGSQPQHF. The full variable domain, completed using reference TRBV18 and TRBJ1-5, is NAGVMQNPRHLVRRRGQEARLRCSPMKGHSHVYWYRQLPEEGLKFMVYLQKENIIDESGMPKERFSAEFPKEGPSILRIQQVVRGDSAAYFCASSQAGSQPQHFGDGTRLSIL.

The chain uses TRBV7-2 and TRBJ2-3, with 9 nucleotides matching TRBD2. V was clipped by 2 bases and J by 1 base; unmatched bases: 13. The CDR3 runs to 19 residues. The germline CDR1 and CDR2 sequences are SGHTA and FQGNSA. The DNA for the CDR3 is TGTGCCAGCAGCTTATTCGGGGCGGGAGGGCCTCTAGGCACAGATACGCAGTATTTT. Amino acid sequence: CASSLFGAGGPLGTDTQYF.

The chain recombines TRBV5-4 with TRBJ1-5, with D hard to call. This CDR3 is built from 17 residues. CDR1 SGHNT and CDR2 YYREEE come from the germline V gene (reference sequence). V lost 2 bases and J lost 3, with 18 bases in between. The CDR3 DNA sequence: TGTGCCAGCAGCTTACCCACCGGGCAAGAAGACAATCAGCCCCAGCATTTT. Amino acids: CASSLPTGQEDNQPQHF.

V and J are TRBV6-5 and TRBJ1-2; possibly TRBD1 for D (6 bases). The CDR3 loop spans 13 amino acids. Germline lookup yields CDR1 MNHEY and CDR2 SVGAGI. V lost 4 bases to trimming and J lost 8 bases, with 14 bases between them. CDR3 loop: CASSSAQGGGYTF. Here the CDR3 DNA reads TGTGCCAGCAGTTCCGCACAGGGAGGCGGCTACACCTTC.